This passage covers 29 T cell receptor beta chains from one sample sequenced in a study of Ad26.COV2.S vaccination and SARS-CoV-2 variants. The protocol was immunoSEQ multiplex PCR, while the TCRdb copy is restricted to in-frame clones and leaves out a portion. Among 430,000 or so clones listed, 89% were seen once. As to treatment: over 15 received Ad26.COV2.S at low or high dose, single or two shots; a few received placebo; per-sample allocation not given. Day 63 after the first vaccine or placebo injection was the time point for sampling. The specimen was peripheral blood, collected in a trial of Ad26.COV2.S vaccine versus placebo. Source of these receptors: a person aged 18-65 years who received the Ad26.COV2.S COVID-19 vaccine or a placebo.

The genes are TRBV7-2 and TRBJ1-2, with TRBD1 as a possible D gene (6 bases). The germline V gene encodes CDR1 SGHTA and CDR2 FQGNSA. This CDR3 contains 14 residues. Trimming shortened V by 7 bases and J by 7 bases, and 19 bases separated the two germline ends. The CDR3 spells CASTSNRARFGYTF. CDR3 bases: TGTGCCAGCACCTCCAACAGGGCAAGGTTTGGCTACACCTTC.

V and J are TRBV20-1 and TRBJ2-7; D gene uncertain. This CDR3 is 11 amino acids long. The ends were cut back, 3 bases at V and 6 bases at J, with 9 bases in the middle. Germline loops: CDR1 DFQATT, CDR2 SNEGSKA (reference sequence). CDR3 region: CSARIYVEQYF. The CDR3 DNA reads as TGCAGTGCTAGGATATATGTCGAGCAGTACTTC.

The V call is TRBV30, the J call TRBJ2-1; D gene uncertain. Trimming took off 5 bases at V and 2 bases at J, with 7 bases between the two ends. The CDR3 consists of 12 residues. Germline CDR1 is GTSNPN and CDR2 is SVGIG (reference sequence). As DNA, the CDR3 is TGTGCCTGGGACCGGACCTACAATGAGCAGTTCTTC. Protein sequence: CAWDRTYNEQFF.

The rearrangement uses TRBV28 and TRBJ1-6; unclear D gene. The germline V gene has CDR1 MDHEN and CDR2 SYDVKM. V was trimmed by 1 base and J by 0 bases, leaving 7 bases between them. This CDR3 contains 16 residues. This chain's CDR3 is CASSLLGSSYNSPLHF. The CDR3 coding sequence is TGTGCCAGCAGTTTATTGGGGAGCTCCTATAATTCACCCCTCCACTTT. The variable domain in full, with the rest retrieved from reference TRBV28 and TRBJ1-6, is DVKVTQSSRYLVKRTGEKVFLECVQDMDHENMFWYRQDPGLGLRLIYFSYDVKMKEKGDIPEGYSVSREKKERFSLILESASTNQTSMYLCASSLLGSSYNSPLHFGNGTRLTVT.

The CDR3 sequence: CASMGRENSPLHF. The CDR3 coding sequence is TGTGCCAGTATGGGACGGGAAAATTCACCCCTCCACTTT. J is TRBJ1-6 and V is TRBV19; tentatively, D is TRBD1 (5 bases). V was pared by 7 bases and J by 7 bases, with 11 bases between. Germline V gene lookup returns CDR1 LNHDA and CDR2 SQIVND (reference sequence). This CDR3 is built from 13 residues.

The chain combines TRBV19 with TRBJ2-1, with 7 bases matching TRBD2. Trimming cost V 1 base and J 3 bases; bases outside gene matches: 6. CDR3 length: 16 residues. Germline V lookup: CDR1 LNHDA, CDR2 SQIVND (reference sequence). The chain's CDR3 is CASSIGGSSFYNEQFF. The CDR3 DNA follows: TGTGCCAGTAGTATAGGCGGGAGCTCTTTCTACAATGAGCAGTTCTTC.

The chain recombines TRBV30 with TRBJ1-4; D is possibly TRBD1 (5 bases). Germline V CDR1 and CDR2: GTSNPN, SVGIG (reference sequence). Trimming removed 5 bases at V and 14 bases at J, with 30 bases between. The CDR3 is 16 amino acids. The CDR3 spells CAWDRGPALRVGKLFF. The CDR3 bases are TGTGCCTGGGACCGGGGACCCGCGTTAAGGGTTGGGAAGCTGTTTTTT.

The gene calls are TRBV7-9 and TRBJ2-7; 9 bases are shared with TRBD1. Germline V gene lookup returns CDR1 SEHNR and CDR2 FQNEAQ (reference sequence). J lost 4 bases, V lost 3 bases, and 4 bases had no gene match. This CDR3 is 14 amino acids long. This CDR3 reads CASSFWDREYEQYF. The CDR3 DNA follows: TGTGCCAGCAGCTTTTGGGACAGGGAGTACGAGCAGTACTTC.

The chain uses TRBV5-3 and TRBJ1-6; D remains unclear. TRBV5-3 is an ORF, with its function uncertain. V lost 3 bases, J lost 7 bases, and 17 bases lay in between. This CDR3 is 16 amino acids long. The CDR3, as DNA: TGTGCCAGAAGCTCAAAGACTGACCAGTTCAATTCACCCCTCCACTTT. Translation: CARSSKTDQFNSPLHF.

The chain has TRBV30 and TRBJ1-6; 7 nucleotides line up with TRBD1. V gave up 4 bases and J gave up 7 bases; unmatched junction bases: 7. This CDR3 spans 14 amino acids. CDR1 is GTSNPN, CDR2 SVGIG, per germline (reference sequence). CDR3 loop: CAWKDRIGNSPLHF. The CDR3 coding sequence is TGTGCCTGGAAGGACAGGATTGGGAATTCACCCCTCCACTTT.

V usage is TRBV7-8 and J usage is TRBJ1-4; D is unclear. Germline loops: CDR1 SGHVS, CDR2 FQNEAQ. Trimming stripped 0 bases from V and 0 bases from J, with 5 bases between. CDR3 length: 15 residues. CDR3 residues: CASSLAAATNEKLFF. The CDR3 DNA follows: TGTGCCAGCAGCTTAGCGGCGGCAACTAATGAAAAACTGTTTTTT.

The chain combines TRBV30 with TRBJ1-6, with D possibly being TRBD1 (5 bases). Germline loops: CDR1 GTSNPN, CDR2 SVGIG (reference sequence). The CDR3 is 13 residues long. V was trimmed by 0 bases and J by 8 bases, leaving 8 bases between them. The DNA of the CDR3 is TGTGCCTGGAGTGTTGGAGGGGATTCACCCCTCCACTTT. Residues: CAWSVGGDSPLHF.

This chain connects TRBV5-1 to TRBJ2-2, with 10 bases lining up with TRBD2. The CDR3 extends over 15 amino acids. The trim removed 6 bases at V and 5 bases at J, leaving 7 bases unmatched. Germline CDR1 is SGHRS and CDR2 is YFSETQ. In nucleotides, the CDR3 is TGCGCCAGCAACAGCGGGAGGGCCATAACCGGGGAGCTGTTTTTT. Encoded protein: CASNSGRAITGELFF.

This clone has a handful of counts. This chain connects TRBV7-9 to TRBJ1-1, with D possibly TRBD1 on 6 matching bases. CDR3 size: 16 residues. The germline gives CDR1 SEHNR, CDR2 FQNEAQ (reference sequence). V was trimmed by 5 bases and J by 6 bases, leaving 22 bases between them. CDR3 in DNA: TGTGCCAGCAGCCCAAACGCGGGGGGGGCGACGGCTGAAGCTTTCTTT. The encoded protein is CASSPNAGGATAEAFF.

The chain links TRBV28 to TRBJ1-6; D gene uncertain. Trimming stripped 4 bases from V and 6 bases from J, with 16 bases between. Germline V CDR1 and CDR2: MDHEN, SYDVKM. This CDR3 region has 16 residues. In nucleotides, the CDR3 is TGTGCCAGCAGTTACGCTCGGGCAGTCTTTAATTCACCCCTCCACTTT. As protein: CASSYARAVFNSPLHF.

V and J are TRBV5-8 and TRBJ2-3; 10 nucleotides align to TRBD1. J lost 1 base, V lost 3 bases, and 2 bases had no gene match. The germline V gene encodes CDR1 SGHTS and CDR2 YDEGEE. The CDR3 has 15 amino acids. CDR3 in amino acids: CASSWDRGGTDTQYF. CDR3 DNA sequence: TGTGCCAGCAGCTGGGACAGGGGAGGCACAGATACGCAGTATTTT.

The gene calls are TRBV5-5 and TRBJ1-2; 7 nucleotides align to TRBD1. The CDR3 totals 15 residues. The germline V gene has CDR1 SGHKS and CDR2 YYEKEE (reference sequence). The trim removed 4 bases at V and 2 bases at J, leaving 8 bases unmatched. The CDR3 coding sequence is TGTGCCAGCAGCCATTCACCCAGGGGGAACTATGGCTACACCTTC. This gives the protein CASSHSPRGNYGYTF.

The chain has TRBV20-1 and TRBJ1-1, with D possibly matching TRBD1 (6 bases). This CDR3 contains 15 residues. Germline V gene sequence: CDR1 DFQATT, CDR2 SNEGSKA (reference sequence). With 3 bases removed from V and 4 bases from J, the gap between germline ends came to 18 bases. The CDR3 coding sequence is TGCAGTGCTAGTAAACAGGGTGGGGGGTCCACTGAAGCTTTCTTT. Its protein product is CSASKQGGGSTEAFF.

The V call is TRBV6-2 or TRBV6-3, the J call TRBJ2-7, with D possibly TRBD2 on 5 matching bases. This CDR3 comprises 15 residues. V was cut by 2 bases and J by 2 bases, with 13 bases left in between. Per the germline V gene, CDR1 is MNHEY and CDR2 is SVGEGT. CDR3 DNA sequence: TGTGCCAGCAGTTACCTCCTCCGGGGAACCTACGAGCAGTACTTC. Its protein product is CASSYLLRGTYEQYF.

This chain connects TRBV7-2 to TRBJ2-3; D remains unclear. Germline CDR1 and CDR2: SGHTA and FQGNSA. Trimming cost V 2 bases and J 7 bases, with 7 bases left between them. CDR3 length equals 12 residues. CDR3 loop: CASSLSANTQYF. For the CDR3, the DNA is TGTGCCAGCAGCTTAAGCGCCAATACGCAGTATTTT.

This rearrangement joins TRBV7-8 to TRBJ2-7; D assignment may be TRBD1 or TRBD2 (5 bases each). V gave up 1 base and J gave up 2 bases, with 12 bases separating them. Per the germline V gene, CDR1 is SGHVS and CDR2 is FQNEAQ. The CDR3 sequence is 15 residues long. The CDR3, as DNA: TGTGCCAGCAGCTTAGGGTCGGGGCGAGCCTACGAGCAGTACGTC. It is translated as CASSLGSGRAYEQYV.

The gene calls are TRBV28 and TRBJ2-7; D remains unclear. The germline V gene encodes CDR1 MDHEN and CDR2 SYDVKM. V was clipped by 2 bases and J by 4 bases, with 6 bases between them. The CDR3 covers 12 residues. CDR3 coding DNA: TGTGCCAGCAGTTTAGCGTATTACGAGCAGTACTTC. The encoded protein is CASSLAYYEQYF.

The chain carries TRBV7-8 and TRBJ2-7, with 7 bases matching TRBD2. Germline trimming cut 5 bases from V and 0 bases from J; bases unmatched to any gene: 4. CDR1 SGHVS and CDR2 FQNEAQ come from the germline V gene. The CDR3 is 14 amino acids. CDR3 protein: CASSERTSSYEQYV. CDR3 sequence (DNA): TGTGCCAGCAGCGAACGGACTAGCTCCTACGAGCAGTACGTC.

The rearrangement links TRBV7-3 to TRBJ2-3; TRBD2 matches at 7 bases. The CDR3 is made up of 17 amino acids. CDR1 SGHTA and CDR2 FQGTGA come from the germline V gene. Trimming at V came to 5 bases and at J to 0 bases, leaving 11 bases not matched to a gene. CDR3: CASSHFPASGSTDTQYF. As DNA, the CDR3 is TGTGCCAGCAGCCACTTTCCGGCTAGCGGTAGCACAGATACGCAGTATTTT.

This chain joins TRBV2 and TRBJ2-3; 12 nucleotides line up with TRBD2. In germline, CDR1 is SNHLY, CDR2 FYNNEI. With 3 bases clipped from V and 4 bases from J, the junction kept 2 bases outside the gene matches. This CDR3 is built from 15 residues. This CDR3 reads CASSELAGGADTQYF. The CDR3 DNA is TGTGCCAGCAGTGAGCTAGCGGGGGGGGCAGATACGCAGTATTTT. The full variable domain, its missing parts supplied by reference TRBV2 and TRBJ2-3, is EPEVTQTPSHQVTQMGQEVILRCVPISNHLYFYWYRQILGQKVEFLVSFYNNEISEKSEIFDDQFSVERPDGSNFTLKIRSTKLEDSAMYFCASSELAGGADTQYFGPGTRLTVL.

The chain uses TRBV27 and TRBJ1-5, with 8 bases identical to TRBD1. The trim removed 6 bases at V and 4 bases at J, leaving 11 bases unmatched. The CDR3 totals 16 residues. The germline V gene encodes CDR1 MNHEY and CDR2 SMNVEV (reference sequence). The CDR3 DNA follows: TGTGCCAGCAGCCTTCTTTCGGACAGGGATAATCAGCCCCAGCATTTT. This codes for CASSLLSDRDNQPQHF.

This clone has more than one count but fewer than ten. The J gene is TRBJ1-2, the V gene TRBV4-3; D gene uncertain. Trimming shortened V by 4 bases and J by 7 bases, and 13 bases separated the two germline ends. Germline CDR1 reads LGHNA; CDR2 reads YSLEER. The CDR3 runs to 13 residues. The CDR3 spells CASSPAGAGGYTF. The DNA for the CDR3 is TGCGCCAGCAGCCCCGCCGGCGCCGGTGGCTACACCTTC.

This clone has just one count. The chain combines TRBV28 with TRBJ1-2; D gene ambiguous. V was shortened by 2 bases and J by 5 bases, with 9 bases between the two germline ends. CDR1 is MDHEN, CDR2 SYDVKM, per germline. The CDR3 sequence is 13 residues long. Written as DNA, the CDR3 is TGTGCCAGCAGTTTAGGTGGCGGATATGGCTACACCTTC. It is translated as CASSLGGGYGYTF.

This clone was picked up one time. The chain is built from TRBV24-1 and TRBJ1-5; D possibly corresponds to TRBD1 (5 bases). This CDR3 spans 14 amino acids. V shed 4 bases and J shed 5 bases, with 11 bases lying between them. Per germline, CDR1 KGHDR and CDR2 SFDVKD. The chain's CDR3 is CATSEALGDQPQHF. The CDR3 DNA is TGTGCCACCAGTGAGGCCCTAGGGGATCAGCCCCAGCATTTT.